This TCR beta chain was found in a study of OX40 agonist ivuxolimab in advanced cancers. Study background: The drug used for patients, ivuxolimab, was an agonistic anti-OX40 (CD134) antibody. Recorded diagnoses for dose-escalation patients were hepatocellular carcinoma, melanoma, renal cell or head and neck cancer. Males comprised 70% to 85% of the group, whose mean age was about 62 years (range roughly 23 to 90).

V shed 2 bases and J shed 3 bases, with 9 bases lying between them. Per the germline V gene, CDR1 is SNHLY and CDR2 is FYNNEI. This CDR3 is built from 14 residues. The assay was immunoSEQ multiplex PCR, and TCRdb's table has in-frame clones only and misses some. This table holds 50,000 or so clones, roughly 84% found once. The TCR comes from an adult with an advanced solid tumor such as melanoma, head and neck, liver or kidney cancer. Sequences were derived from CD4+ or CD8+ T cells sorted from blood, sampled in a trial of the OX40 agonist ivuxolimab. This chain connects TRBV2 to TRBJ2-3; D gene ambiguous. The CDR3 DNA reads as TGTGCCAGCAGTGAATTGGTAACTACAGATACGCAGTATTTT. Translating it yields CASSELVTTDTQYF. Drawing the rest from reference TRBV2 and TRBJ2-3, the complete variable domain is EPEVTQTPSHQVTQMGQEVILRCVPISNHLYFYWYRQILGQKVEFLVSFYNNEISEKSEIFDDQFSVERPDGSNFTLKIRSTKLEDSAMYFCASSELVTTDTQYFGPGTRLTVL.